The clone carrying this T cell receptor beta chain was detected ten times or more. Its antigen is not identified. The sample originates from a study of T cells after yellow fever vaccination. Deletions cut 5 bases from V and 11 bases from J, with 16 bases between. This CDR3 contains 12 residues. CDR1 MDHEN and CDR2 SYDVKM come from the germline V gene. Study results and limitations: Secondary responses were weaker yet peaked faster, day 5 versus 15. Booster sampling recovered most clones from primary vaccination (around 96% CD4, approximately 90% CD8). Some clonotypes, a small share, were shared between CD4 and CD8 compartments.

Conversion of TCR transcripts into cDNA relied on 5'RACE template switching, which added a universal primer site and UMIs. TCRdb recomputed calls from the 5' RACE reads with MiXCR, one row per CDR3 protein. The sample includes 100,000 to 150,000 distinct CDR3 sequences, 6% to 8% of them seen just once. This receptor was taken from a man aged 18 to 29 who received the YFV17D yellow fever vaccine. The material sequenced was CD4+ T cells sorted from PBMCs, taken roughly 10 days after the first yellow fever vaccination. V and J are TRBV28 and TRBJ2-7; D call uncertain. The DNA of the CDR3 is TGTGCCAGCAGTCCCCCCCTTCGAAGGAAGTACTTC. Translating it yields CASSPPLRRKYF.